This TCR beta chain was sequenced during a study of blood T cell repertoires in COVID-19. Study information: Material from acute and convalescent COVID-19 was sourced from the United States, Italy and Spain. T cells, B-cell-depleted T cells, or PBMCs supplied cDNA or gDNA.

Produced via immunoSEQ multiplex PCR; TCRdb's table is partial and in-frame only. The sample holds approximately 210,000 clones, 88% seen once. This CDR3 has 15 amino acids. The V and J ends lost 0 bases and 0 bases respectively, with 7 bases between them. Germline CDR1 and CDR2: SGDLS and YYNGEE. The source of this sequence is a man aged 18 to 30 with active or convalescent COVID-19. V is TRBV9 and J is TRBJ1-3; D remains unclear. The sample consisted of peripheral blood. In nucleotides, the CDR3 is TGTGCCAGCAGCGTAGTGGCAAACTCTGGAAACACCATATATTTT. Encoded protein: CASSVVANSGNTIYF.